Sequencing of this T cell receptor (beta chain) was carried out in a study of blood T cell repertoires in COVID-19. Across the whole study: Acute and convalescent COVID-19 samples came from the United States, Italy and Spain. PBMCs, B-cell-depleted T cells, or T cells were the source of the cDNA or gDNA that made up the material.

V lost 4 bases and J lost 5; bases outside the gene matches: 6. The CDR3 length is 15 residues. Germline V CDR1 and CDR2: ENHRY, SYGVKD. In this sample, this clone turned up once. Clones were sequenced by immunoSEQ multiplex PCR, and TCRdb holds only the in-frame ones, with some missing. The sample shows around 130,000 clones, approximately 85% of them seen only once. The sequence was obtained from a human donor in a cohort sampled during active COVID-19. Sequencing input: peripheral blood. V usage is TRBV10-3 and J usage is TRBJ2-1, with TRBD1 identical over 9 bases. The DNA of the CDR3 is TGTGCCATCAGTGTTATGGGACAGGGAAACAATGAGCAGTTCTTC. Amino acids: CAISVMGQGNNEQFF.